These 21 T cell receptor beta chains share one sample of origin, sequenced in a study of OX40 agonist ivuxolimab in advanced cancers. TCRdb's table, derived via immunoSEQ multiplex PCR, lists solely in-frame clones and lacks some. Of approximately 70,000 clones detected, roughly 81% appear once; the ten largest clones hold roughly a sixth. The sample was CD4+ or CD8+ T cells sorted from blood, taken in a trial of the OX40 agonist ivuxolimab. These receptors were collected from an adult with an advanced solid tumor such as melanoma, head and neck, liver or kidney cancer.

The rearrangement joins TRBV5-1 to TRBJ2-1; D is possibly TRBD1 (5 bases). Trimming removed 2 bases at V and 6 bases at J, with 15 bases between. This CDR3 region has 15 residues. Germline V CDR1 and CDR2: SGHRS, YFSETQ. CDR3 DNA: TGCGCCAGCAGCTTCTCACAGGACCACTTCAATGAGCAGTTCTTC. It yields the protein CASSFSQDHFNEQFF.

The chain uses TRBV7-2 and TRBJ2-1; D uncertain. The CDR3 length is 13 residues. The germline V gene has CDR1 SGHTA and CDR2 FQGNSA. V shed 5 bases and J shed 4 bases, with 9 bases lying between them. The CDR3 DNA sequence: TGTGCCAGCAGCCCCTACCAGTACAATGAGCAGTTCTTC. This translates into CASSPYQYNEQFF.

The chain recombines TRBV19 with TRBJ2-7; 8 positions match TRBD2. The CDR3 has 13 residues. Germline V CDR1 and CDR2: LNHDA, SQIVND (reference sequence). With V trimmed by 3 bases and J by 5 bases, 3 bases remained unmatched. This chain's CDR3 is CASSIPGGDEQYF. CDR3 in DNA: TGTGCCAGTAGTATTCCGGGAGGGGACGAGCAGTACTTC.

This chain joins TRBV6-1 and TRBJ1-2; D possibly corresponds to TRBD1 (6 bases). The CDR3 contains 17 residues. Germline CDR1 and CDR2: MNHNS and SASEGT. Trimming pared 4 bases from V and 1 base from J, leaving 19 bases between. The CDR3 coding sequence is TGTGCCAGCAGTGGACTGGGCAGGGGCACGGATAACTATGGCTACACCTTC. Amino acid sequence: CASSGLGRGTDNYGYTF.

The rearrangement uses TRBV15 and TRBJ2-5, with D unclear. Germline assignment: CDR1 LNHNV and CDR2 YYDKDF (reference sequence). CDR3 length equals 12 residues. V lost 4 bases and J lost 5, with 8 bases in between. CDR3 region: CATSNRTETQYF. CDR3 DNA sequence: TGTGCCACCAGCAACCGAACGGAGACCCAGTACTTC.

The genes are TRBV29-1 and TRBJ1-2, with 12 bases lining up with TRBD1. Germline-derived CDR1 and CDR2 are SQVTM and ANQGSEA. V gave up 2 bases and J gave up 7 bases; unmatched junction bases: 2. CDR3 length: 13 residues. The CDR3 spells CSVERDRGLGYTF. In DNA form, the CDR3 reads TGCAGCGTTGAAAGGGACAGGGGGCTTGGCTACACCTTC.

V is TRBV15 and J is TRBJ2-7, with 8 positions matching TRBD2. The CDR3 sequence is 15 residues long. In germline, CDR1 is LNHNV, CDR2 YYDKDF (reference sequence). Trimming took 0 bases from V and 7 from J; bases not matched to a gene: 8. Here the CDR3 reads CATSRDQAGVREQYF. In nucleotides, the CDR3 is TGTGCCACCAGCAGAGATCAAGCGGGAGTGCGAGAGCAGTACTTC.

This chain joins TRBV9 and TRBJ2-3, with a possible D match to TRBD2 (7 bases). This CDR3 has 15 amino acids. Looked up from germline, CDR1 is SGDLS and CDR2 is YYNGEE. The V gene lost 2 bases and the J gene lost 3 bases, with 13 bases spanning the gap. CDR3 bases: TGTGCCAGCAGCGTCCAGGGAGGGGGAACAGATACGCAGTATTTT. This sequence encodes CASSVQGGGTDTQYF.

The gene calls are TRBV5-1 and TRBJ2-2, with D unclear. Per germline, CDR1 SGHRS and CDR2 YFSETQ. V lost 4 bases and J lost 4, with 14 bases in between. The CDR3 contains 15 residues. The CDR3, as DNA: TGCGCCAGCAGCCACCCCGCGTCAGGCACCGGGGAGCTGTTTTTT. As protein: CASSHPASGTGELFF.

The chain links TRBV27 to TRBJ2-2, with 8 bases fitting TRBD1. Germline CDR1 reads MNHEY; CDR2 reads SMNVEV (reference sequence). J was trimmed by 4 bases and V by 6 bases; bases with no gene match: 4. The CDR3 is 14 residues long. The CDR3 nucleotides are TGTGCCAGCAGACGAACAGGGGGCACCGGGGAGCTGTTTTTT. Translated: CASRRTGGTGELFF.

The V call is TRBV19, the J call TRBJ1-2; 8 bases are a match to TRBD1. CDR3 length: 13 amino acids. V shed 6 bases, J shed 3 bases, and the junction held 3 bases outside the gene matches. Germline V gene lookup returns CDR1 LNHDA and CDR2 SQIVND (reference sequence). CDR3: CASSETGDYGYTF. In nucleotides, the CDR3 is TGTGCCAGTAGCGAGACAGGGGACTATGGCTACACCTTC.

The chain employs TRBV5-1 and TRBJ2-1; TRBD2 matches at 12 bases. The CDR3 is 15 residues long. J lost 4 bases, V lost 2 bases, and 1 base had no gene match. CDR1 is SGHRS and CDR2 is YFSETQ in the germline V gene. CDR3 sequence (DNA): TGCGCCAGCAGCTTTACTAGCGGGGGGTACAATGAGCAGTTCTTC. It specifies CASSFTSGGYNEQFF.

The V call is TRBV7-9, the J call TRBJ2-4, with D tentatively TRBD1 or TRBD2 (5 bases each). Between the trimmed V and J ends, which lost 11 bases and 7 bases, there was a span of 12 bases. This CDR3 has 11 amino acids. Germline V gene data show CDR1 as SEHNR and CDR2 as FQNEAQ (reference sequence). CDR3 protein: CAFPWGNIQYF. The DNA of the CDR3 is TGTGCCTTTCCCTGGGGGAACATTCAGTACTTC.

This chain uses TRBV5-1 with TRBJ2-1, with D perhaps being TRBD1 or TRBD2 (5 bases each). Germline loops: CDR1 SGHRS, CDR2 YFSETQ. The CDR3 extends over 14 amino acids. Trimming removed 2 bases at V and 16 bases at J, with 22 bases between. The CDR3 DNA sequence: TGCGCCAGCAGCTTAAGACCCTTAGACAGCGGCTATTTCTTC. Translation gives CASSLRPLDSGYFF. The whole variable domain, remainder taken from reference TRBV5-1 and TRBJ2-1, is KAGVTQTPRYLIKTRGQQVTLSCSPISGHRSVSWYQQTPGQGLQFLFEYFSETQRNKGNFPGRFSGRQFSNSRSEMNVSTLELGDSALYLCASSLRPLDSGYFFGPGTRLTVL.

The count of this clone is one. The chain is built from TRBV5-1 and TRBJ2-5, with 7 bases lining up with TRBD2. The CDR3 runs to 15 residues. Germline lookup yields CDR1 SGHRS and CDR2 YFSETQ. The trim removed 1 base at V and 5 bases at J, leaving 8 bases unmatched. CDR3 coding DNA: TGCGCCAGCAGCTTGTACGGGACTAAGTCCGAGACCCAGTACTTC. It yields the protein CASSLYGTKSETQYF.

This clone was recorded once. The chain couples TRBV28 to TRBJ2-7, with 10 bases that match TRBD1. V trimming: 5 bases; J trimming: 3 bases; junction bases outside the gene matches: 10. The CDR3 is 16 amino acids. Germline lookup yields CDR1 MDHEN and CDR2 SYDVKM. The CDR3 DNA follows: TGTGCCAGCAGTGGACCACCGACAGGGGGCTACTACGAGCAGTACTTC. This encodes CASSGPPTGGYYEQYF.

This clone has only a few counts. The chain has TRBV16 and TRBJ1-1; D gene ambiguous. Trimming removed 0 bases from V and 2 bases from J, with 4 bases in between. This CDR3 is built from 13 residues. Per germline, CDR1 KGHSY and CDR2 FQNENV. The CDR3 nucleotides are TGTGCCAGCAGCCAATCCTATAACACTGAAGCTTTCTTT. It encodes CASSQSYNTEAFF.

This sequence joins TRBV28 and TRBJ2-1; TRBD1 matches 7 bases. CDR3 length: 16 amino acids. CDR1 MDHEN and CDR2 SYDVKM come from the germline V gene. Trimming cost V 2 bases and J 7 bases; bases outside gene matches: 11. This chain's CDR3 is CASSLPTGKGGNEQFF. The CDR3 DNA is TGTGCCAGCAGTTTACCGACAGGGAAGGGTGGGAATGAGCAGTTCTTC.

V is TRBV6-6 and J is TRBJ2-7; D is possibly TRBD2 (6 bases). This CDR3 has 14 residues. Trimming shortened V by 4 bases and J by 2 bases, and 12 bases separated the two germline ends. CDR1 is MNHNY and CDR2 is SVGAGI in the germline V gene (reference sequence). In nucleotides, the CDR3 is TGTGCCAGCAGTTCGACAGCGGGCCCCTACGAGCAGTACTTC. It encodes CASSSTAGPYEQYF.

The DNA for the CDR3 is TGTGCCAGCAGCGTAAACGTGGTAACCGGGGAGCTGTTTTTT. Its protein is CASSVNVVTGELFF. The chain has TRBV9 and TRBJ2-2; D gene unclear. The germline V gene has CDR1 SGDLS and CDR2 YYNGEE. V gave up 1 base and J gave up 5 bases, with 9 bases separating them. The length of the CDR3 is 14 residues.

This clone was counted a single time. The chain has TRBV25-1 and TRBJ2-7, with D tentatively TRBD2 (5 bases). The V and J ends lost 4 bases and 2 bases respectively, with 12 bases between them. The CDR3 loop spans 14 amino acids. Germline V CDR1 and CDR2: MGHDK, SYGVNS. The CDR3 sequence: CASSATIPPYEQYF. The CDR3, as DNA: TGTGCCAGCAGTGCGACTATTCCCCCCTACGAGCAGTACTTC.